Shown below are 13 T cell receptor beta chains from a single sample sequenced in a study of human T cells and chemical hapten exposure. TCRdb re-derived calls from the RACE reads in MiXCR, one entry per CDR3 protein. The data show approximately 60,000 distinct CDR3 sequences, about 9% seen once. As to time point: patch test 1, 2 weeks after DPC sensitization. Stated treatment: therapeutic diphenylcyclopropenone sensitization with weekly scalp DPC. Specimen: whole blood, collected in connection with sensitization to the hapten diphenylcyclopropenone (DPC). The receptor source for this set is a middle-aged woman with alopecia areata. Some clones in this sample may be carry-over from other donors' samples.

This clonotype has at least ten counts. The CDR3 loop is CSVEENGRGGYGYTF. The CDR3 DNA is TGCAGCGTTGAAGAGAATGGTAGGGGTGGCTATGGCTACACCTTC. This chain connects TRBV29-1 to TRBJ1-2; perhaps TRBD1 as D (5 bases). V lost 0 bases and J 4 bases, leaving 15 bases between the germline ends. The CDR3 covers 15 residues. Germline V gene data show CDR1 as SQVTM and CDR2 as ANQGSEA. The complete variable domain, with remaining parts taken from reference TRBV29-1 and TRBJ1-2, reads SAVISQKPSRDICQRGTSLTIQCQVDSQVTMMFWYRQQPGQSLTLIATANQGSEATYESGFVIDKFPISRPNLTFSTLTVSNMSPEDSSIYLCSVEENGRGGYGYTFGSGTRLTVV.

This clonotype came up many times. This sequence joins TRBV29-1 and TRBJ2-2; the D gene is possibly TRBD1 (6 bases). Germline-derived CDR1 and CDR2 are SQVTM and ANQGSEA. The length of the CDR3 is 14 residues. The ends were cut back, 7 bases at V and 3 bases at J, with 15 bases in the middle. CDR3 coding DNA: TGCAGCGAAGCCTCAGGGGTCTACACCGGGGAGCTGTTTTTT. Translation: CSEASGVYTGELFF.

The chain carries TRBV28 and TRBJ1-2; D remains ambiguous. CDR1 and CDR2 from the germline V gene are MDHEN and SYDVKM. The CDR3 totals 11 residues. V lost 7 bases, J lost 0 bases, and 3 bases lay in between. The CDR3 reads CASTANYGYTF. CDR3 nucleotide sequence: TGTGCCAGCACCGCTAACTATGGCTACACCTTC.

This clonotype was seen ten or more times. The chain uses TRBV19 and TRBJ1-5; 10 bases are shared with TRBD1. V was pared by 10 bases and J by 4 bases, with 10 bases of the junction left unmatched. CDR1 is LNHDA, CDR2 SQIVND, per germline (reference sequence). The CDR3 covers 15 residues. The CDR3 is CATRGRTGGNQPQHF. The DNA of the CDR3 is TGTGCCACCCGAGGTAGGACAGGGGGAAATCAGCCCCAGCATTTT.

Only a few counts were recorded for this clonotype. The chain uses TRBV5-1 and TRBJ2-2, with 7 bases fitting TRBD1. This CDR3 has 16 residues. The V and J ends lost 4 bases and 0 bases, in that order; junction bases with no gene match: 6. Germline CDR1 reads SGHRS; CDR2 reads YFSETQ. CDR3 sequence reads: CASSPPGTANTGELFF. The DNA for the CDR3 is TGCGCCAGCAGCCCCCCCGGGACAGCGAACACCGGGGAGCTGTTTTTT.

The chain recombines TRBV14 with TRBJ2-2; tentatively, D is TRBD2 (5 bases). V was pared by 0 bases and J by 3 bases, with 5 bases between. There are 14 residues in the CDR3. Germline V lookup: CDR1 SGHDN, CDR2 FVKESK. The CDR3 DNA follows: TGTGCCAGCAGCCAAGAGAGGGACACCGGGGAGCTGTTTTTT. Encoded protein: CASSQERDTGELFF.

The genes are TRBV27 and TRBJ2-3; possibly TRBD1 or TRBD2 for D (5 bases each). The germline CDR1 and CDR2 sequences are MNHEY and SMNVEV (reference sequence). Trimming pared 5 bases from V and 6 bases from J, leaving 21 bases between. CDR3 length equals 16 residues. CDR3 loop: CASSQGDPALEDTQYF. The CDR3 DNA is TGTGCCAGCAGTCAAGGGGACCCCGCCTTGGAGGATACGCAGTATTTT.

This clonotype was seen at least ten times. The rearrangement links TRBV6-6 to TRBJ2-1; D call uncertain. CDR1 is MNHNY, CDR2 SVGAGI, per germline (reference sequence). The CDR3 is 15 residues long. Deletions cut 2 bases from V and 2 bases from J, with 10 bases between. DNA for the CDR3: TGTGCCAGCAGTTACCCCAGAAAGACCTACAATGAGCAGTTCTTC. The encoded protein is CASSYPRKTYNEQFF.

The table lists this clonotype with a few counts. The DNA for the CDR3 is TGTGCCAGCAGCCAAGGCTTCTACCAAGAGACCCAGTACTTC. Protein: CASSQGFYQETQYF. This rearrangement joins TRBV4-2 to TRBJ2-5; D gene unclear. The CDR3 extends over 14 amino acids. The V gene lost 1 base and the J gene lost 0 bases, with 6 bases spanning the gap. CDR1 is LGHNA and CDR2 is YNFKEQ in the germline V gene.

This clonotype has only a few counts. This chain connects TRBV4-1 to TRBJ2-7; D may correspond to TRBD1 or TRBD2 (6 bases each). The germline CDR1 and CDR2 sequences are MGHRA and YSYEKL. Trimming cost V 4 bases and J 6 bases, with 10 bases left between them. The CDR3 covers 12 residues. The chain's CDR3 is CASSPWGAEQYF. The CDR3 DNA reads as TGCGCCAGCAGCCCTTGGGGGGCCGAGCAGTACTTC.

This clonotype has a count of ten or more. The gene calls are TRBV12-3 or TRBV12-4 and TRBJ1-6; 7 positions match TRBD1. Unmatched junction bases numbered 9, after V lost 4 bases and J lost 9 bases. CDR3 length: 15 residues. The CDR3 region is CASSSDREGSSPLHF. The DNA of the CDR3 is TGTGCCAGCAGTTCCGACAGGGAAGGAAGTTCACCCCTCCACTTT.

The chain recombines TRBV15 with TRBJ2-5, with D possibly being TRBD1 (5 bases). The CDR3 has 14 residues. Deletions cut 0 bases from V and 3 bases from J, with 8 bases between. Germline-derived CDR1 and CDR2 are LNHNV and YYDKDF (reference sequence). The CDR3 DNA reads TGTGCCACCAGCAGAGATCAGGGTAAAGAGACCCAGTACTTC. Amino acids: CATSRDQGKETQYF.

This clonotype was counted only a few times. The genes are TRBV2 and TRBJ2-2, with a weak D call TRBD1 (6 bases). Germline CDR1 is SNHLY and CDR2 is FYNNEI. Trimming removed 6 bases from V and 2 bases from J, with 10 bases in between. CDR3 length: 14 amino acids. This chain's CDR3 is CASRGTSNTGELFF. CDR3 bases: TGTGCCAGCAGAGGGACATCTAACACCGGGGAGCTGTTTTTT.